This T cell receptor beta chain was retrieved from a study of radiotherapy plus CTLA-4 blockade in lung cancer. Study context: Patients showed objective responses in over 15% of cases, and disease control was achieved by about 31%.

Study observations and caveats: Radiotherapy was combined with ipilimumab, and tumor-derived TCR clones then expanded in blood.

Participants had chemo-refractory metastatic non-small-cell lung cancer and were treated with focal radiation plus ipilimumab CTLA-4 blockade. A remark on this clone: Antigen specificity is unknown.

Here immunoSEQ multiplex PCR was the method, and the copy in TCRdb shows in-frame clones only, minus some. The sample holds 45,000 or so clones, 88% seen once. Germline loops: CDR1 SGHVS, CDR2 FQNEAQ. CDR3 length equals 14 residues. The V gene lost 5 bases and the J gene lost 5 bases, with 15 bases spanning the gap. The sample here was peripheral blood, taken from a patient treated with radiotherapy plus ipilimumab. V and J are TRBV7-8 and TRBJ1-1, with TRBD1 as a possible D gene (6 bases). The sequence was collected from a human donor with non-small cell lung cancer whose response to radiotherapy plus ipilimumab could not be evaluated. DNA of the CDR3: TGTGCCAGCAGCCAATTCCAGGGGACGACTGAAGCTTTCTTT. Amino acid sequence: CASSQFQGTTEAFF.